A single count supports the clone carrying this TCR beta chain. From 500 ng of total RNA, TCR beta-specific cDNA was reverse-transcribed using a constant-region primer. Three-round nested multiplex PCR performed with slightly modified ARM-PCR produced the TCR beta libraries. In the first two PCR rounds, TRBV1-TRBV30 forward primers were paired with a C-beta reverse primer, and each round lasted nine to ten cycles. Via MiXCR, TCRdb re-called the multiplex PCR reads, giving one row per CDR3 protein. In the table there are 95,000 to 150,000 distinct CDR3 sequences, 65% of which are singletons. The roughly 18-34 mg bulk tissue piece was not sorted before simultaneous RNA and DNA extraction. This CDR3 has 15 amino acids. J was trimmed by 4 bases and V by 3 bases; bases with no gene match: 8. Germline assignment: CDR1 SGHAT and CDR2 FQNNGV. The entry originates in a study of tumor-infiltrating lymphocytes in primary liver carcinoma.

The material sequenced was liver tumor tissue from sampling region 1. The subset is: tumor region T1, superior pole. J is TRBJ2-7 and V is TRBV11-2, with 8 positions matching TRBD2. The sequence derives from a woman aged 60 to 75 with primary liver carcinoma and hepatitis B virus infection. CDR3 in amino acids: CASSLGGLVVYEQYF. CDR3 DNA: TGTGCCAGCAGCTTGGGGGGACTAGTGGTTTACGAGCAGTACTTC. The full variable domain, with the rest looked up from reference TRBV11-2 and TRBJ2-7, is EAGVAQSPRYKIIEKRQSVAFWCNPISGHATLYWYQQILGQGPKLLIQFQNNGVVDDSQLPKDRFSAERLKGVDSTLKIQPAKLEDSAVYLCASSLGGLVVYEQYFGPGTRLTVT.